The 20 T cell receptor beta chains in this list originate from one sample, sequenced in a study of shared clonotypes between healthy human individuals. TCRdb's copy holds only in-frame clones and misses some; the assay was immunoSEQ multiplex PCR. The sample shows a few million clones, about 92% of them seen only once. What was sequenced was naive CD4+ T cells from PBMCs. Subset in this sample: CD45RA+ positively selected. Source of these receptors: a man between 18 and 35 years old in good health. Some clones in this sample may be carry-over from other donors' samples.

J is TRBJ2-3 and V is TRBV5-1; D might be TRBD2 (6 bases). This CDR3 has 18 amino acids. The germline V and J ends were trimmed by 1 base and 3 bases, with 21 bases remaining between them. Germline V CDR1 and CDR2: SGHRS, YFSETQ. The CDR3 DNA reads TGCGCCAGCAGCTTGAGTAGTGCCAACGCGGGATCTACAGATACGCAGTATTTT. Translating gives CASSLSSANAGSTDTQYF.

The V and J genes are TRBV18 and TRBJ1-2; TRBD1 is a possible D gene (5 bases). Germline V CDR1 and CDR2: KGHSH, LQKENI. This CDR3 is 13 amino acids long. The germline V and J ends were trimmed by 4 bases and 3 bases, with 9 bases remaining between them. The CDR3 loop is CASSLSRDYGYTF. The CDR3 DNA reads TGTGCCAGCTCACTGAGCAGGGACTATGGCTACACCTTC. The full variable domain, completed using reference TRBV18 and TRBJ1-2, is NAGVMQNPRHLVRRRGQEARLRCSPMKGHSHVYWYRQLPEEGLKFMVYLQKENIIDESGMPKERFSAEFPKEGPSILRIQQVVRGDSAAYFCASSLSRDYGYTFGSGTRLTVV.

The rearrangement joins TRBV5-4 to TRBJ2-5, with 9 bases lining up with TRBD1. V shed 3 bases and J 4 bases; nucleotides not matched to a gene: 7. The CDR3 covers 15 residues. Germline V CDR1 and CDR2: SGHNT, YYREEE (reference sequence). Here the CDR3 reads CASSSPGQGRETQYF. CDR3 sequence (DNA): TGTGCCAGCAGCTCCCCGGGACAGGGAAGAGAGACCCAGTACTTC. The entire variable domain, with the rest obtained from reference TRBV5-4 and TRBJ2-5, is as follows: ETGVTQSPTHLIKTRGQQVTLRCSSQSGHNTVSWYQQALGQGPQFIFQYYREEENGRGNFPPRFSGLQFPNYSSELNVNALELDDSALYLCASSSPGQGRETQYFGPGTRLLVL.

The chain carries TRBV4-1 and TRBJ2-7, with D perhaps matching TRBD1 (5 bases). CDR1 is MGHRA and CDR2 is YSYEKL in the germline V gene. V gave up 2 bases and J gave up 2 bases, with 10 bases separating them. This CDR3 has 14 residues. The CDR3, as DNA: TGCGCCAGCAGCCAAAGGGGCGGAACCTACGAGCAGTACTTC. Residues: CASSQRGGTYEQYF.

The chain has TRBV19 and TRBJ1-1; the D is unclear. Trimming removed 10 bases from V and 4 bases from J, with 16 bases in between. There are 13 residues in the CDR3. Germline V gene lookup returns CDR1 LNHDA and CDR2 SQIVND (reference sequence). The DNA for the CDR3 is TGTGCCACCAAACGAAATCGGGGCACTGAAGCTTTCTTT. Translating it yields CATKRNRGTEAFF.

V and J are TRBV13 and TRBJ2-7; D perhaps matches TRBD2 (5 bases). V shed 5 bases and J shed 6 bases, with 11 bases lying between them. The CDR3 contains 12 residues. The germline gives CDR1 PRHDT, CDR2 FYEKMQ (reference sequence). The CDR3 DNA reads TGTGCCAGCAGCGTTTTGAGGGCCGAGCAGTACTTC. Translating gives CASSVLRAEQYF. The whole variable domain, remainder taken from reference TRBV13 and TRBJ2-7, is AAGVIQSPRHLIKEKRETATLKCYPIPRHDTVYWYQQGPGQDPQFLISFYEKMQSDKGSIPDRFSAQQFSDYHSELNMSSLELGDSALYFCASSVLRAEQYFGPGTRLTVT.

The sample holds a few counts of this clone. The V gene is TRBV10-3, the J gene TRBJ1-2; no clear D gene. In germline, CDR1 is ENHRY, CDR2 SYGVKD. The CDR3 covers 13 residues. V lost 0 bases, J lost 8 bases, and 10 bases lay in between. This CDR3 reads CAISESEGNGYTF. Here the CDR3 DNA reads TGTGCCATCAGTGAGTCGGAAGGGAACGGCTACACCTTC.

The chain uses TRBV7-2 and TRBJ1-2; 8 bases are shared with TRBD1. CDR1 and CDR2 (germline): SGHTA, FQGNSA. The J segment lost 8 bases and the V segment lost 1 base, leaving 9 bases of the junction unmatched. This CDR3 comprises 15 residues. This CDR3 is CASSLVQGAPLGYTF. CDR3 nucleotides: TGTGCCAGCAGCTTAGTTCAGGGGGCCCCTCTGGGCTACACCTTC.

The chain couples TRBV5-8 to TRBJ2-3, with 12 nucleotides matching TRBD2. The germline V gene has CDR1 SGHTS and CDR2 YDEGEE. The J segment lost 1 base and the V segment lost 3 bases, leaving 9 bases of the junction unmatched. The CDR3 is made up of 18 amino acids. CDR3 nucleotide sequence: TGTGCCAGCAGCTCTCGGACTAGCGGGACGGAGGGCACAGATACGCAGTATTTT. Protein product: CASSSRTSGTEGTDTQYF.

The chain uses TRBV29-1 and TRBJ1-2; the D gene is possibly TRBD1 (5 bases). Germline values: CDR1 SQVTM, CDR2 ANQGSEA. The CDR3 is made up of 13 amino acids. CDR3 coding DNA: TGCACCGTAGGTCTGGGGGGGGACTATGGCTACACCTTC. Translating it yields CTVGLGGDYGYTF.

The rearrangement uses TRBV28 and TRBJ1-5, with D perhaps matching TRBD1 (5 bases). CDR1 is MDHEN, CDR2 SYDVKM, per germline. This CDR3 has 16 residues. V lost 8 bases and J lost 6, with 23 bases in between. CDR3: CASGTSGPGRSQPQHF. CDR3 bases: TGTGCCAGCGGAACGTCGGGACCAGGGCGTAGTCAGCCCCAGCATTTT.

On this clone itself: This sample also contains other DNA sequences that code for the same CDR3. The DNA for the CDR3 is TGTGCCAGCTCCCCCGCCAGCTCCTACGAGCAGTACTTC. Amino acid sequence: CASSPASSYEQYF. The J gene is TRBJ2-7, the V gene TRBV18, with unresolved D. From germline, CDR1 is KGHSH and CDR2 LQKENI. The CDR3 runs to 13 residues. V lost 6 bases to trimming and J lost 0 bases, with 9 bases between them.

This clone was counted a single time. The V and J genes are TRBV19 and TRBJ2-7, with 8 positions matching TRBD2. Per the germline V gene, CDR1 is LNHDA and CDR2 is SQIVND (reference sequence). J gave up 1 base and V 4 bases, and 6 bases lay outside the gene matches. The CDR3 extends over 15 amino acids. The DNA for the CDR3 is TGTGCCAGTAGTAGGTCCGGGACTAGTTCCTACGAGCAGTACTTC. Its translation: CASSRSGTSSYEQYF.

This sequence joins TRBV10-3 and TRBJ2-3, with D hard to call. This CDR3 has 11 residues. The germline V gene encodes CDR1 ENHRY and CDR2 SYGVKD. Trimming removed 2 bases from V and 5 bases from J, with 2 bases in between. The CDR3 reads CAISEEDTQYF. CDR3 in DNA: TGTGCCATCAGTGAGGAAGATACGCAGTATTTT.

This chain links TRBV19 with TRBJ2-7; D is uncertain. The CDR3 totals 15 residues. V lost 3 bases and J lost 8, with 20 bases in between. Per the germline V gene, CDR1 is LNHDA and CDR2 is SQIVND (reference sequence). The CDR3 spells CASSISVVPLSQQYF. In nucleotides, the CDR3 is TGTGCCAGTAGTATTTCAGTGGTACCCCTTTCTCAGCAGTACTTC.

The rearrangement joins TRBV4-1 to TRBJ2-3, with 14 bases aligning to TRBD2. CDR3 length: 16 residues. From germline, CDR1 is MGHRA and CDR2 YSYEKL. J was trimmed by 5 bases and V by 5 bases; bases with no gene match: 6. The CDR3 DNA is TGCGCCAGCAGCTCGGGACTAGCGGGAGCTCAAGATACGCAGTATTTT. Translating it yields CASSSGLAGAQDTQYF.

The CDR3 loop is CASSQDGRAGNTIYF. In DNA, the CDR3 is TGTGCCAGCAGCCAGGATGGGCGGGCTGGAAACACCATATATTTT. The V call is TRBV11-2, the J call TRBJ1-3, with no clear D. Trimming pared 5 bases from V and 2 bases from J, leaving 13 bases between. Germline values: CDR1 SGHAT, CDR2 FQNNGV. The CDR3 runs 15 residues.

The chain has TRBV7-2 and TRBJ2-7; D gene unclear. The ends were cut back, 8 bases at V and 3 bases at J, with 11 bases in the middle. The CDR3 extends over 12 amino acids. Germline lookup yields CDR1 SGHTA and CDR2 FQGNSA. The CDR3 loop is CASCVRDYEQYF. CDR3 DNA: TGTGCCAGCTGTGTCCGCGACTACGAGCAGTACTTC.

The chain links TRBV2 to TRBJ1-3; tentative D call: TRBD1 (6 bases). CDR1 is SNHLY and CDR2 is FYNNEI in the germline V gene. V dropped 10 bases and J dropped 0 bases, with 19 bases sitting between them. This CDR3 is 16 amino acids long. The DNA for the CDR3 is TGTGCCACGATAAGAGAGCGGGGGCTCTCTGGAAACACCATATATTTT. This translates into CATIRERGLSGNTIYF.

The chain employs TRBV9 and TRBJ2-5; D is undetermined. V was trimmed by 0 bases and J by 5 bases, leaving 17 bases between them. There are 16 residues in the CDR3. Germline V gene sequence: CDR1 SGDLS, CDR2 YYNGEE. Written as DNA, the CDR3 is TGTGCCAGCAGCGTAGGCGCAGAGTTGGGGTCGGAGACCCAGTACTTC. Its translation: CASSVGAELGSETQYF.